The 22 T cell receptor beta chains below come from one sample, sequenced in a study of blood T cell repertoires in COVID-19. Some clones are missing from TCRdb's copy, which holds only in-frame ones; the method was immunoSEQ multiplex PCR. Of around 270,000 clones in the sample, about 90% were seen once. The sequenced sample consisted of PBMCs or T cells enriched from blood (not recorded which). Receptors were obtained from a woman between 35 and 50 years old who had been exposed to COVID-19.

The chain joins TRBV27 to TRBJ2-7, with 8 positions matching TRBD1. Germline V gene lookup returns CDR1 MNHEY and CDR2 SMNVEV (reference sequence). The V and J ends lost 6 bases and 4 bases, in that order; junction bases with no gene match: 5. There are 13 residues in the CDR3. CDR3 coding DNA: TGTGCCAGCAGCGGACAGGGTGTGTACGAGCAGTACTTC. Translation gives CASSGQGVYEQYF.

The J gene is TRBJ1-3, the V gene TRBV19; maybe TRBD1 (5 bases). The CDR3 runs 16 residues. The V and J ends lost 3 bases and 0 bases respectively, with 12 bases between them. Germline V lookup: CDR1 LNHDA, CDR2 SQIVND (reference sequence). CDR3 DNA sequence: TGTGCCAGTAGTATCCCAGGGCTGAGCTCTGGAAACACCATATATTTT. Protein product: CASSIPGLSSGNTIYF. Together with reference TRBV19 and TRBJ1-3, the CDR3 gives the full variable domain: DGGITQSPKYLFRKEGQNVTLSCEQNLNHDAMYWYRQDPGQGLRLIYYSQIVNDFQKGDIAEGYSVSREKKESFPLTVTSAQKNPTAFYLCASSIPGLSSGNTIYFGEGSWLTVV.

The chain carries TRBV7-2 and TRBJ2-2; D gene ambiguous. CDR1 is SGHTA and CDR2 is FQGNSA in the germline V gene. CDR3 length: 15 amino acids. Between the trimmed V and J ends, which lost 3 bases and 6 bases, there was a span of 14 bases. This chain's CDR3 is CASSFVGGPAGELFF. The CDR3 DNA follows: TGTGCCAGCAGCTTTGTAGGTGGGCCAGCCGGGGAGCTGTTTTTT.

This sequence joins TRBV24-1 and TRBJ2-3, with 9 bases identical to TRBD2. The CDR3 extends over 17 amino acids. V lost 5 bases and J lost 4; bases outside the gene matches: 12. Germline assignment: CDR1 KGHDR and CDR2 SFDVKD. The CDR3 region has the DNA TGTGCCACCAGTGGTAGGTCTAGCGGGAATCGGGCAGATACGCAGTATTTT. Its translation is CATSGRSSGNRADTQYF.

A remark on this clone: One junction end disagrees with the germline gene, perhaps due to a read error. J is TRBJ2-3 and V is TRBV5-1; D ambiguous. CDR1 is SGHRS, CDR2 YFSETQ, per germline. The CDR3 length is 14 residues. The CDR3 protein is CASSLEASGYTQYF. The DNA for the CDR3 is TGTGCCAGCAGCTTGGAAGCTAGTGGGTATACGCAGTATTTT.

The rearrangement joins TRBV11-3 to TRBJ2-1; TRBD2 agrees at 14 bases. CDR3 length: 19 amino acids. CDR1 and CDR2 (germline): SGHNT, YENEEA. With V trimmed by 0 bases and J by 0 bases, 4 bases remained unmatched. The CDR3 spells CASSLDGTSGRSSYNEQFF. CDR3 bases: TGTGCCAGCAGCTTAGACGGGACTAGCGGGAGAAGCTCCTACAATGAGCAGTTCTTC.

The chain has TRBV3-1 (or the pseudogene TRBV3-2) and TRBJ2-3; 7 bases agree with TRBD1. Germline CDR1 is LGHDT and CDR2 is YNNKEL (reference sequence). Trimming took 2 bases from V and 2 from J; bases not matched to a gene: 19. The CDR3 has 20 residues. DNA for the CDR3: TGTGCCAGCAGCCAAAGGGGGTCTCGGATGGGGACAGTTTTCACAGATACGCAGTATTTT. This codes for CASSQRGSRMGTVFTDTQYF.

The chain has TRBV11-3 and TRBJ2-1; 13 bases are a match to TRBD2. V lost 5 bases, J lost 7 bases, and 8 bases stayed unmatched. This CDR3 is built from 16 residues. Looked up from germline, CDR1 is SGHNT and CDR2 is YENEEA. The CDR3 sequence is CASSPGTSGDENEQFF. The CDR3 DNA reads TGTGCCAGCAGCCCCGGGACTAGCGGGGACGAAAATGAGCAGTTCTTC.

The chain has TRBV2 and TRBJ1-2, with 10 positions matching TRBD1. The CDR3 totals 13 residues. Germline CDR1 and CDR2: SNHLY and FYNNEI. Trimming removed 7 bases from V and 4 bases from J; junction bases left unmatched: 3. As DNA, the CDR3 is TGTGCCAGCAAGGACAGGGGGATCTATGGCTACACCTTC. This gives the protein CASKDRGIYGYTF.

The V gene is TRBV9, the J gene TRBJ2-3, with 8 positions matching TRBD2. Germline CDR1 SGDLS, CDR2 YYNGEE. Losses at the gene ends were 5 bases for V and 0 bases for J; bases not matched to a gene: 5. CDR3 length: 15 amino acids. CDR3 region: CASSYTSGSTDTQYF. The CDR3 DNA reads TGTGCCAGCAGTTACACTAGCGGAAGCACAGATACGCAGTATTTT.

The genes are TRBV2 and TRBJ2-3; the D gene is possibly TRBD2 (6 bases). The CDR3 covers 15 residues. CDR1 SNHLY and CDR2 FYNNEI come from the germline V gene. V was clipped by 4 bases and J by 2 bases, with 13 bases between them. Here the CDR3 DNA reads TGTGCCAGCAGTGGGAGACTAGGCTCCACAGATACGCAGTATTTT. Protein: CASSGRLGSTDTQYF.

The chain has TRBV7-9 and TRBJ2-7; maybe TRBD2 (5 bases). Germline CDR1 is SEHNR and CDR2 is FQNEAQ (reference sequence). Trimming removed 5 bases from V and 7 bases from J, with 18 bases in between. The CDR3 covers 14 residues. The DNA of the CDR3 is TGTGCCAGCAGCAAACAGAGTTCCTCGGGGGAGCAGTACTTC. It specifies CASSKQSSSGEQYF.

This clone was picked up one time. The chain carries TRBV13 and TRBJ2-1; a weak D match, TRBD2 (5 bases). The CDR3 consists of 14 residues. Germline CDR1 PRHDT, CDR2 FYEKMQ (reference sequence). V gave up 3 bases and J gave up 5 bases, with 11 bases separating them. In DNA form, the CDR3 reads TGTGCCAGCAGCTTTAGGACTGAGCACAATGAGCAGTTCTTC. Translated: CASSFRTEHNEQFF. The full variable domain, completed using reference TRBV13 and TRBJ2-1, is AAGVIQSPRHLIKEKRETATLKCYPIPRHDTVYWYQQGPGQDPQFLISFYEKMQSDKGSIPDRFSAQQFSDYHSELNMSSLELGDSALYFCASSFRTEHNEQFFGPGTRLTVL.

This chain joins TRBV18 and TRBJ1-2, with 9 bases fitting TRBD1. The trim removed 3 bases at V and 8 bases at J, leaving 4 bases unmatched. The germline gives CDR1 KGHSH, CDR2 LQKENI. The CDR3 spans 13 residues. DNA for the CDR3: TGTGCCAGCTCACCGGGACAGGGACGCGGCTACACCTTC. It is translated as CASSPGQGRGYTF.

The chain combines TRBV10-3 with TRBJ1-1; tentatively, D is TRBD1 (5 bases). V was cut by 4 bases and J by 4 bases, with 19 bases left in between. CDR3 length equals 16 residues. Germline V CDR1 and CDR2: ENHRY, SYGVKD. CDR3 DNA: TGTGCCATCAGTGGGGATTACGAACTCGGGGGCACTGAAGCTTTCTTT. Its translation is CAISGDYELGGTEAFF.

The chain has TRBV6-5 and TRBJ2-1, with D hard to call. There are 13 residues in the CDR3. V lost 0 bases and J lost 12, with 12 bases in between. In germline, CDR1 is MNHEY, CDR2 SVGAGI. CDR3 residues: CASSYSGSSRQFF. The DNA of the CDR3 is TGTGCCAGCAGTTACTCCGGGTCCTCAAGGCAGTTCTTC.

In regard to this clone: Other DNA variants within this sample encode the same CDR3. The rearrangement uses TRBV5-1 and TRBJ2-6, with no clear D. Trimming removed 0 bases at V and 0 bases at J, with 7 bases between. The CDR3 has 16 residues. Germline assignment: CDR1 SGHRS and CDR2 YFSETQ. The CDR3 loop is CASSLGRSSGANVLTF. The CDR3 bases are TGCGCCAGCAGCTTGGGGAGATCCTCTGGGGCCAACGTCCTGACTTTC.

The CDR3, as DNA: TGTGCCACCAGTGATCCCACAGGGTTCCCCAACACAGATACGCAGTATTTT. This gives the protein CATSDPTGFPNTDTQYF. This chain joins TRBV24-1 and TRBJ2-3; D perhaps matches TRBD1 (6 bases). The germline V gene encodes CDR1 KGHDR and CDR2 SFDVKD. CDR3 size: 17 residues. Trimming left V 3 bases short and J 2 bases short, with 17 bases between.

The CDR3 region is CSALFRTEAFF. The DNA for the CDR3 is TGCAGCGCTTTATTTCGGACTGAAGCTTTCTTT. This chain links TRBV29-1 with TRBJ1-1; D unresolved. CDR3 length: 11 amino acids. V lost 7 bases to trimming and J lost 5 bases, with 11 bases between them. CDR1 SQVTM and CDR2 ANQGSEA come from the germline V gene.

Remarks on this clone: An end of the junction does not agree with germline; a read error may underlie this. The chain uses TRBV7-7 and TRBJ1-3; D is uncertain. The CDR3 runs to 18 residues. Germline assignment: CDR1 SSHAT and CDR2 FNYEAQ (reference sequence). The chain's CDR3 is CASSLVNGYGLSGNTIYF. CDR3 sequence (DNA): TGTGCTAGCAGCTTAGTCAATGGTTACGGACTCTCTGGAAACACCATATATTTT.

The rearrangement uses TRBV9 and TRBJ2-7; 7 bases map to TRBD2. The length of the CDR3 is 12 residues. Germline V lookup: CDR1 SGDLS, CDR2 YYNGEE. The ends lost 7 bases at V and 1 base at J; junction bases unmatched: 2. The CDR3 DNA follows: TGTGCCAGCGGGCGGGAGTCCTACGAGCAGTACGTC. Translated, it gives CASGRESYEQYV.

The rearrangement uses TRBV4-3 and TRBJ1-2; no clear D. The CDR3 spans 11 residues. The V end lost 1 base, the J end lost 8 bases, and 5 bases lay between the germline ends. The germline CDR1 and CDR2 sequences are LGHNA and YSLEER. The CDR3 here is CASSQGGGYTF. In nucleotides, the CDR3 is TGCGCCAGCAGCCAAGGAGGGGGCTACACCTTC.